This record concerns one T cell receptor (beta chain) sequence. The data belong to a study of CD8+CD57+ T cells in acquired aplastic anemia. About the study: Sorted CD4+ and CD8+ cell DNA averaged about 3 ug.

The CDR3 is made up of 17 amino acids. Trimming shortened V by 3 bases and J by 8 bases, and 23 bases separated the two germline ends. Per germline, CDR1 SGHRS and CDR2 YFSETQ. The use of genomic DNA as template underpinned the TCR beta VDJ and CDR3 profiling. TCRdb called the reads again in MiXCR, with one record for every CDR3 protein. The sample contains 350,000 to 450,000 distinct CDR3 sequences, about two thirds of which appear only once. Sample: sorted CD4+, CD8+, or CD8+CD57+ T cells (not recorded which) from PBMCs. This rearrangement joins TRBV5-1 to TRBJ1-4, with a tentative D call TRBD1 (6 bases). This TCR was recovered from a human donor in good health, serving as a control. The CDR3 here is CASSSNSFRGAEEKLFF. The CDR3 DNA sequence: TGCGCCAGCAGCTCCAATAGCTTCAGGGGCGCAGAAGAAAAACTGTTTTTT.